This T cell receptor beta chain was profiled in a study of blood T cell repertoires in COVID-19. Across the study: Researchers got acute and convalescent COVID-19 samples from the United States, Italy and Spain. The cDNA or gDNA used as material had been derived from T cells, B-cell-depleted T cells, or PBMCs.

In the original analysis: For nucleated cells, counts were estimated from reference gene primer amplification. Profiling relied on immunoSEQ multiplex PCR, and the TCRdb table lists in-frame clones only, not all of them. D and trimming were read from the DNA, whereas the V and J calls and clone size are those reported in that table. The table includes about 51,000 clones, 85% to 95% detected once. CDR3 length: 15 amino acids. CDR1 SGHTA and CDR2 FQGNSA come from the germline V gene. V shed 4 bases and J 2 bases; nucleotides not matched to a gene: 3. This receptor was identified in a man between 50 and 59 years old with acute or convalescent COVID-19. The source material was peripheral blood. The chain joins TRBV7-2 to TRBJ2-7; TRBD2 matches at 12 bases. Here the CDR3 reads CASSSLAGGTYEQYF. The CDR3 nucleotides read TGTGCCAGCAGCTCACTAGCGGGGGGTACCTACGAGCAGTACTTC.